This is a list of T cell receptor beta chains from one sample in a study of shared clonotypes between healthy human individuals. Using immunoSEQ multiplex PCR, the repertoire was profiled, and TCRdb retains in-frame clones only, with some absent. The data show roughly 2 million clones, with approximately 95% seen just once and less than 0.15% held by the top ten. The sequenced material came from naive CD4+ T cells sorted from blood. The source of these receptors is a man aged 18 to 30 in good health. CDR3s include the opening cysteine and the closing phenylalanine or tryptophan. Each record gives: D gene, J gene, V gene, clone size, CDR3 DNA, CDR3 protein. D genes are given only for firm matches. Only some rows state a clone size, as once, few, many or a class for expanded clones.

>-|TRBJ1-3|TRBV10-2|-
TGCGCCAGCAGTGAAGGCTACACCATATATTTT
CASSEGYTIYF
>-|TRBJ1-3|TRBV10-2|-
TGCGCCAGCAGTGACGGGGGGCTTGGAAACACCATATATTTT
CASSDGGLGNTIYF
>TRBD1|TRBJ1-5|TRBV15|-
TGTGCCACCAGCCCCCTACCCCGGGGGACAGCATATAGCAATCAGCCCCAGCATTTT
CATSPLPRGTAYSNQPQHF
>-|TRBJ1-4|TRBV5-6|-
TGTGCCAGCAGCCCGTTCCTGGGGAAATATAAGGAAAAACTGTTTTTT
CASSPFLGKYKEKLFF
>TRBD1|TRBJ2-1|TRBV10-3|once
TGTGCCATCAGAACAACAACACAGGGGACATCCTACAATGAGCAGTTCTTC
CAIRTTTQGTSYNEQFF
>-|TRBJ2-7|TRBV6-5|-
TGTGCCAGCAGCCTTACCACAGGGCTCTACGAGCAGTACTTC
CASSLTTGLYEQYF
>TRBD1|TRBJ1-1|TRBV11-2|once
TGTGCCAGCAGGTCAGATCCCGGGACAGGGGACACTGAAGCTTTCTTT
CASRSDPGTGDTEAFF
>TRBD1|TRBJ1-1|TRBV29-1|once
TGCAGCGCCGACAGGGTGGGCACTGAAGCTTTCTTT
CSADRVGTEAFF
>TRBD2|TRBJ2-2|TRBV9|-
TGTGCCAGCAGCGTAGTCCCCACTAGCGGGGCGGCCGGGGAGCTGTTTTTT
CASSVVPTSGAAGELFF
>-|TRBJ2-3|TRBV19|-
TGTGCCAGTAGTATCGGGAAGGGAGGAGATACGCAGTATTTT
CASSIGKGGDTQYF
>-|TRBJ1-5|TRBV29-1|-
TGCAGCGTTGCAGGGCCGGGCCAGCCCCAGCATTTT
CSVAGPGQPQHF
>-|TRBJ2-7|TRBV28|-
TGTGCCAGCAGTTTAAGGGGCGGGTTAGCCTACGAGCAGTACTTC
CASSLRGGLAYEQYF
>-|TRBJ1-1|TRBV7-2|once
TGTGCCAGCAGCTTAGCGCCAGGGAACACTGAAGCTTTCTTT
CASSLAPGNTEAFF
>TRBD1|TRBJ1-2|TRBV6-1|-
TGTGCCGGACTGGGACAGGGGAATGGCTACACCTTC
CAGLGQGNGYTF
>-|TRBJ1-1|TRBV7-9|-
TGTGCCAGCAGCTTAGCTCAGGGAGGTGGGAACACTGAAGCTTTCTTT
CASSLAQGGGNTEAFF
>-|TRBJ2-7|TRBV6-6|-
TGTGCCAGCAGTTCCATCAGAGGGGCCCGGGAGCAGTACTTC
CASSSIRGAREQYF
>TRBD1|TRBJ2-7|TRBV2|-
TGTGCCAGCAGTCCCTCGGACAGGGGGCTTGAGCAGTACTTC
CASSPSDRGLEQYF
>TRBD2|TRBJ2-3|TRBV30|-
TGTGCCTGGAGTTTGACTAGCGGGGGTAGCACAGATACGCAGTATTTT
CAWSLTSGGSTDTQYF
>-|TRBJ1-4|TRBV10-3|once
TGTGCCATCAGTGAGGGGGGTAATGAAAAACTGTTTTTT
CAISEGGNEKLFF
>TRBD1|TRBJ1-6|TRBV27|-
TGTGCCAGCAGTTTCACCGGACAGGCGCCCTGGAATTCACCCCTCCACTTT
CASSFTGQAPWNSPLHF
>TRBD1|TRBJ1-4|TRBV5-1|-
TGCGCCAGCAGCTTGGGGACAGGGGGCGCGAATAATGAAAAACTGTTTTTT
CASSLGTGGANNEKLFF
>TRBD1|TRBJ1-2|TRBV6-6|-
TGTGCCAGCAGTCGACAGGGCCAATCTAACTATGGCTACACCTTC
CASSRQGQSNYGYTF
>TRBD2|TRBJ2-7|TRBV2|-
TGTGCCAGCGGAGAAGACGGGACTAGCCGTCCCTACGAGCAGTACTTC
CASGEDGTSRPYEQYF
>TRBD1|TRBJ1-2|TRBV11-2|-
TGTGCCAGCACGCCTGGAACAGGGGGTAGCTATGGCTACACCTTC
CASTPGTGGSYGYTF
>TRBD1|TRBJ2-3|TRBV4-2|-
TGTGCCAGCAGCTTGCCCCCCGGACAGGGGGCCCTAACAGATACGCAGTATTTT
CASSLPPGQGALTDTQYF
>TRBD1|TRBJ2-6|TRBV4-1|-
TGCGCCAGCAGCCAAGCCATGCGGACAGGGGATGGGGCCAACGTCCTGACTTTC
CASSQAMRTGDGANVLTF
>-|TRBJ1-3|TRBV5-4|-
TGTGCCAGCAGCTTTGGCGGGGGGTCCACCATATATTTT
CASSFGGGSTIYF
>-|TRBJ2-3|TRBV27|-
TGTGCCAGCAGTTCGATCACTAGTATTCTAGACACAGATACGCAGTATTTT
CASSSITSILDTDTQYF
>-|TRBJ2-7|TRBV5-1|-
TGCGCCAGCAGCAAAAGGACAGACGAAACGAAAGAGCAGTACTTC
CASSKRTDETKEQYF
>TRBD2|TRBJ2-1|TRBV12-5|once
TGTGCTAGTGGTTTGGTACTGGCTAGCGGGACGACTGAGCAGTTCTTC
CASGLVLASGTTEQFF
>-|TRBJ2-1|TRBV2|-
TGTGCCAGCAGTGTTGCGACGGATGAGCAGTTCTTC
CASSVATDEQFF
>-|TRBJ2-3|TRBV2|once
TGTGCCAGCCACATAGAGGCTATCCCAGATACGCAGTATTTT
CASHIEAIPDTQYF
>TRBD2|TRBJ2-5|TRBV7-2|-
TGTGCCAGCAGCTTTGGGACTAGCGGGTCAACGGTGACCCAGTACTTC
CASSFGTSGSTVTQYF
>-|TRBJ2-1|TRBV14|-
TGTGCCAGCAGCCGCCGGGGACCTACTTTCAATGAGCAGTTCTTC
CASSRRGPTFNEQFF
>-|TRBJ2-5|TRBV5-1|-
TGCGCCAGCAGCACGGGACGGGGAAAAGAGACCCAGTACTTC
CASSTGRGKETQYF
>-|TRBJ2-5|TRBV18|-
TGTGCCAGCTCACCACGCTTAGGGGCCGAACAAGAGACCCAGTACTTC
CASSPRLGAEQETQYF
>-|TRBJ2-7|TRBV19|once
TGTGCCAGTAGTATGACGGGGGTTGAGCAGTACTTC
CASSMTGVEQYF
>-|TRBJ1-6|TRBV7-2|-
TGTGCCAGCAGCTTAGTATGGGACAATAATTCACCCCTCCACTTT
CASSLVWDNNSPLHF
>-|TRBJ1-5|TRBV30|-
TGTGCCTGGAGTGCTGGAGATCAGCCCCAGCATTTT
CAWSAGDQPQHF
>TRBD2|TRBJ2-7|TRBV7-2|-
TGTGCCAGCAGTCCCTCAGCGGGGTACGAGCAGTACTTC
CASSPSAGYEQYF
>TRBD2|TRBJ2-1|TRBV30|-
TGTGCCTGGAGCCCTGGACTAGCGGGGGGCAATGAGCAGTTCTTC
CAWSPGLAGGNEQFF
>-|TRBJ1-1|TRBV2|-
TGTGCCAGCATGGGCGAAGCTGGTAATGAAGCTTTCTTT
CASMGEAGNEAFF
>-|TRBJ2-7|TRBV18|-
TGTGCCAGCTCACCACCGGGAAACTCCTACGAGCAGTACTTC
CASSPPGNSYEQYF
>-|TRBJ2-3|TRBV6-4|-
TGTGCCAGCAGTAAGGACAGCGTCACAGATACGCAGTATTTT
CASSKDSVTDTQYF
>TRBD2|TRBJ2-5|TRBV10-3|once
TGTGCCATCAGTGAGTCCCGGAGGGTAGCGGGGGAAGAGACCCAGTACTTC
CAISESRRVAGEETQYF
>-|TRBJ2-7|TRBV7-2|-
TGTGCCAGCAGCTCCCGGGACGCCTACGAGCAGTACTTC
CASSSRDAYEQYF
>-|TRBJ1-5|TRBV7-8|-
TGTGCCAGCAGCTTAGCGGTCCGTCACCTGCAGGAAGACAAGCCCCAGCATTTT
CASSLAVRHLQEDKPQHF
>TRBD1|TRBJ2-7|TRBV5-1|-
TGCGCCAGCAGCTTGGTTCCGGGACAGGGGAACGAGCAGTACTTC
CASSLVPGQGNEQYF
>TRBD1|TRBJ1-4|TRBV6-5|-
TGTGCCAGCAGCCTAACAGGGGGCGGTGAAAAACTGTTTTTT
CASSLTGGGEKLFF
>-|TRBJ2-6|TRBV6-5|-
TGTGCCAGCAGTTACCCCATGGGGGGAGGGGCCAACGTCCTGACTTTC
CASSYPMGGGANVLTF
>TRBD2|TRBJ2-1|TRBV4-2|-
TGTGCCAGCAGCACGCGACTAGCAGACTCCTACAATGAGCAGTTCTTC
CASSTRLADSYNEQFF
>-|TRBJ1-2|TRBV5-1|-
TGCGCCAGCAGCTCTCAGGGGACGTGGGGCTACACCTTC
CASSSQGTWGYTF